This entry lists 22 T cell receptor beta chains sequenced from one sample in a study of shared clonotypes between healthy human individuals. Libraries were prepared by immunoSEQ multiplex PCR; TCRdb keeps only in-frame clonotypes and omits some of them. The repertoire includes 2 million to 2.5 million clones, less than 95% of them detected once, and around 0.4% sits in the top ten. The specimen sequenced was naive CD4+ T cells from PBMCs. Subset specified: CD45RA+ positively selected. All receptors derive from a young man in good health. Some clones in this sample may be carry-over from other donors' samples.

Concerning this clone itself: This CDR3 is also generated by other DNA sequences in the sample. The chain uses TRBV28 and TRBJ2-1; D is possibly TRBD1 (5 bases). V was pared by 5 bases and J by 1 base, with 6 bases between. The germline V gene has CDR1 MDHEN and CDR2 SYDVKM. This CDR3 is 13 amino acids long. The CDR3 DNA follows: TGTGCCAGCAGTCCAGGGTCCTACAATGAGCAGTTCTTC. This sequence encodes CASSPGSYNEQFF.

The J gene is TRBJ2-6, the V gene TRBV7-3; D unresolved. V was clipped by 6 bases and J by 1 base, with 13 bases between them. The germline V gene has CDR1 SGHTA and CDR2 FQGTGA. This CDR3 is built from 16 residues. The CDR3 is CASRAPGLSGANVLTF. The DNA of the CDR3 is TGTGCCAGCAGAGCTCCAGGTTTATCTGGGGCCAACGTCCTGACTTTC.

The chain combines TRBV11-1 with TRBJ2-1; 11 nucleotides line up with TRBD1. Germline V gives CDR1 SGHAT, CDR2 FQDESV (reference sequence). The CDR3 length is 13 residues. V lost 5 bases, J lost 12 bases, and 6 bases stayed unmatched. The CDR3 region has the DNA TGTGCCAGCAGCACCTCCGGGACAGGGGGGCAGTTCTTC. It translates to CASSTSGTGGQFF.

A few counts support this clone. The rearrangement uses TRBV19 and TRBJ1-2; TRBD1 matches 7 bases. Germline lookup yields CDR1 LNHDA and CDR2 SQIVND (reference sequence). V was clipped by 7 bases and J by 8 bases; unmatched bases: 16. The CDR3 covers 15 residues. Here the CDR3 reads CASIPSDRRKGGYTF. DNA of the CDR3: TGTGCCAGTATCCCTTCGGACAGGCGCAAGGGGGGCTACACCTTC.

V gene TRBV27 combines with J gene TRBJ1-1; D unclear. V lost 0 bases and J lost 1, with 9 bases in between. Germline CDR1 reads MNHEY; CDR2 reads SMNVEV (reference sequence). The CDR3 totals 15 residues. The CDR3: CASSLSSEGNTEAFF. CDR3 sequence (DNA): TGTGCCAGCAGTTTATCCTCGGAGGGGAACACTGAAGCTTTCTTT.

The chain is built from TRBV9 and TRBJ2-3; TRBD1 agrees at 9 bases. After removal of 3 bases from V and 5 bases from J, the junction contained 13 bases not matched to a gene. The CDR3 has 17 residues. Germline V gene data show CDR1 as SGDLS and CDR2 as YYNGEE. CDR3 loop: CASSAPGQGGSLDTQYF. CDR3 sequence (DNA): TGTGCCAGCAGCGCACCGGGACAGGGAGGATCACTAGATACGCAGTATTTT.

V is TRBV4-3 and J is TRBJ2-1; TRBD1 or TRBD2 may be the D gene (5 bases each). The V gene lost 1 base and the J gene lost 9 bases, with 13 bases spanning the gap. The CDR3 spans 14 residues. Germline lookup yields CDR1 LGHNA and CDR2 YSLEER. In DNA, the CDR3 is TGCGCCAGCAGCCAAGTGGGCAGGGCGGGTGAGCAGTTCTTC. This translates into CASSQVGRAGEQFF.

V gene TRBV6-1 combines with J gene TRBJ2-3; D is unclear. V lost 1 base and J 3 bases, leaving 11 bases between the germline ends. The length of the CDR3 is 15 residues. CDR1 MNHNS and CDR2 SASEGT come from the germline V gene. CDR3 DNA sequence: TGTGCCAGCAGTGAAGTGGGCGTGATTACAGATACGCAGTATTTT. It yields the protein CASSEVGVITDTQYF.

In DNA form, the CDR3 reads TGTGCCGCAAGGGACAGAACCTACGAGCAGTACTTC. This codes for CAARDRTYEQYF. The chain uses TRBV10-3 and TRBJ2-7, with 7 bases lining up with TRBD1. This CDR3 region has 12 residues. Germline V gene sequence: CDR1 ENHRY, CDR2 SYGVKD. J lost 2 bases, V lost 11 bases, and 6 bases had no gene match.

This clone was observed once. V and J are TRBV28 and TRBJ1-3, with D possibly TRBD1 on 6 matching bases. Per germline, CDR1 MDHEN and CDR2 SYDVKM. The CDR3 covers 17 residues. Trimming removed 5 bases at V and 0 bases at J, with 17 bases between. The CDR3 nucleotides read TGTGCCAGCAGTCCATCAAACAGGGTTAACTCTGGAAACACCATATATTTT. Translation: CASSPSNRVNSGNTIYF. The whole variable domain, remainder taken from reference TRBV28 and TRBJ1-3, is DVKVTQSSRYLVKRTGEKVFLECVQDMDHENMFWYRQDPGLGLRLIYFSYDVKMKEKGDIPEGYSVSREKKERFSLILESASTNQTSMYLCASSPSNRVNSGNTIYFGEGSWLTVV.

The genes are TRBV4-1 and TRBJ2-5; 8 positions match TRBD1. Germline V gives CDR1 MGHRA, CDR2 YSYEKL. Trimming removed 0 bases from V and 5 bases from J; junction bases left unmatched: 5. The CDR3 length is 15 residues. The DNA for the CDR3 is TGCGCCAGCAGCCAAGACCAGGGGGCGGGGGAGACCCAGTACTTC. It is translated as CASSQDQGAGETQYF.

The rearrangement links TRBV5-1 to TRBJ1-3, with D perhaps TRBD1 (6 bases). The V gene lost 2 bases and the J gene lost 0 bases, with 12 bases spanning the gap. The CDR3 has 16 amino acids. Germline V lookup: CDR1 SGHRS, CDR2 YFSETQ. CDR3 DNA sequence: TGCGCCAGCAGCTTTGGGGGCAGGACCTCTGGAAACACCATATATTTT. It translates to CASSFGGRTSGNTIYF.

Worth noting for this clone: This specimen includes other DNA sequences encoding the same CDR3. The gene calls are TRBV5-4 and TRBJ2-5; TRBD2 matches 15 bases. CDR1 and CDR2 (germline): SGHNT, YYREEE (reference sequence). There are 16 residues in the CDR3. V shed 4 bases and J 2 bases; nucleotides not matched to a gene: 3. The CDR3 DNA is TGTGCCAGCAGCGTCGGACTAGCGGGAGGGCAAGAGACCCAGTACTTC. Protein sequence: CASSVGLAGGQETQYF.

The rearrangement joins TRBV7-8 to TRBJ2-1, with a possible D match to TRBD1 (5 bases). Germline assignment: CDR1 SGHVS and CDR2 FQNEAQ. V lost 6 bases and J lost 15, with 21 bases in between. The CDR3 loop spans 13 amino acids. The CDR3 is CASRFRGAGRPFF. The CDR3 bases are TGTGCCAGCAGGTTTAGGGGTGCAGGGCGACCGTTCTTC.

The chain uses TRBV5-1 and TRBJ1-2; weak D call: TRBD1 (5 bases). Trimming removed 4 bases at V and 3 bases at J, with 19 bases between. Germline V gene data show CDR1 as SGHRS and CDR2 as YFSETQ. This CDR3 is 16 amino acids long. The CDR3 sequence: CASSRERGREDYGYTF. The DNA for the CDR3 is TGCGCCAGCAGCCGGGAACGCGGCAGGGAGGACTATGGCTACACCTTC.

V gene TRBV5-1 combines with J gene TRBJ2-2; 9 nucleotides align to TRBD2. The germline gives CDR1 SGHRS, CDR2 YFSETQ. This CDR3 has 17 residues. V gave up 0 bases and J gave up 6 bases; unmatched junction bases: 9. The DNA for the CDR3 is TGCGCCAGCAGCTTGGGCCCCGGGACTAGCTATTCCGGGGAGCTGTTTTTT. Amino acid sequence: CASSLGPGTSYSGELFF.

The V and J genes are TRBV20-1 and TRBJ2-7, with a possible D match to TRBD2 (7 bases). Germline V lookup: CDR1 DFQATT, CDR2 SNEGSKA (reference sequence). V lost 7 bases to trimming and J lost 4 bases, with 11 bases between them. The CDR3 contains 11 residues. CDR3 loop: CSEGGAYEQYF. For the CDR3, the DNA is TGCAGTGAAGGGGGGGCATACGAGCAGTACTTC.

The chain has TRBV5-4 and TRBJ2-7, with a tentative D call TRBD1 (6 bases). The CDR3 spans 15 residues. CDR1 and CDR2 from the germline V gene are SGHNT and YYREEE (reference sequence). V shed 0 bases and J shed 0 bases, with 10 bases lying between them. The CDR3 DNA is TGTGCCAGCAGCTTGGCCGGACAGCGCTCCTACGAGCAGTACTTC. Translating it yields CASSLAGQRSYEQYF. Together with reference TRBV5-4 and TRBJ2-7, the CDR3 gives the full variable domain: ETGVTQSPTHLIKTRGQQVTLRCSSQSGHNTVSWYQQALGQGPQFIFQYYREEENGRGNFPPRFSGLQFPNYSSELNVNALELDDSALYLCASSLAGQRSYEQYFGPGTRLTVT.

This clone was found a few times. This chain links TRBV7-2 with TRBJ1-1; the D gene is possibly TRBD1 (5 bases). The CDR3 loop spans 14 amino acids. Germline V CDR1 and CDR2: SGHTA, FQGNSA. V was shortened by 5 bases and J by 1 base, with 11 bases between the two germline ends. CDR3 sequence: CASSQKGRNTEAFF. The CDR3 DNA sequence: TGTGCCAGCAGCCAGAAGGGGCGGAACACTGAAGCTTTCTTT.

The chain combines TRBV27 with TRBJ2-7; 7 nucleotides match TRBD2. Per the germline V gene, CDR1 is MNHEY and CDR2 is SMNVEV (reference sequence). V lost 5 bases, J lost 0 bases, and 7 bases stayed unmatched. The CDR3 is 15 residues long. DNA of the CDR3: TGTGCCAGCAGTGTACTAGCGTCTAGCTCCTACGAGCAGTACTTC. Its protein product is CASSVLASSSYEQYF.

The CDR3 protein is CASSRLAGIDTQYF. CDR3 sequence (DNA): TGTGCCAGCAGCCGACTAGCGGGAATAGATACGCAGTATTTT. This chain links TRBV14 with TRBJ2-3; 11 bases agree with TRBD2. Germline V gene sequence: CDR1 SGHDN, CDR2 FVKESK. This CDR3 comprises 14 residues. V gave up 4 bases and J gave up 5 bases; unmatched junction bases: 2.

CDR3 DNA sequence: TGTGCCAGTAGTACGACAGGGTTGGAGGAGGATACGCAGTATTTT. Translating it yields CASSTTGLEEDTQYF. The chain uses TRBV19 and TRBJ2-3; 7 bases fit TRBD1. After removal of 4 bases from V and 6 bases from J, the junction contained 10 bases not matched to a gene. This CDR3 spans 15 amino acids. Germline V CDR1 and CDR2: LNHDA, SQIVND (reference sequence).